This T cell receptor (beta chain) was found in a study of shared clonotypes between healthy human individuals. Evenly divided among several immunoSEQ plates was the genomic DNA of each subset. Repertoires were generated with immunoSEQ multiplex PCR, while TCRdb's copy carries only in-frame clones and drops some. The sample has about a million clones; around 76% are singletons. From germline, CDR1 is MDHEN and CDR2 SYDVKM. The CDR3 is 15 residues long. Trimming cost V 2 bases and J 7 bases; bases outside gene matches: 3. The chain links TRBV28 to TRBJ1-6, with 9 positions matching TRBD1. The sequence came from a man between 18 and 29 years old in good health. Sequences were obtained from memory CD4+ T cells sorted from blood. The subset was: CD45RA-negative fraction. CDR3 in DNA: TGTGCCAGCAGTTTAAGGGACAGGGCCAATTCACCCCTCCACTTT. Protein sequence: CASSLRDRANSPLHF.